This T cell receptor beta chain was sequenced for a study of tissue T cells after allogeneic stem cell transplantation. Findings and limits, study-wide: Tissue-detected TCR repertoire was only partly captured by blood and spleen T cells. Few T cell clones were shared across patients, but motif clusters showed tissue-specific shared signatures.

Some clones are missing from TCRdb's copy, which holds only in-frame ones; the method was immunoSEQ multiplex PCR. The repertoire consists of about 6,800 clones, with about 35% occurring once and the leading ten covering about 6.4%. As concerns this clone: Its antigen is as yet unknown. Mouse germline and gene names are used. Read coverage stops 1 residue before the CDR3 terminus; the germline J gene supplies the remainder.

Time point specified: mouse harvest day 14 after allogeneic transplant. Tail vein injection delivered 10^7 T-cell-depleted bone marrow cells and 10^6 splenic CD5+ T cells. B6 (H2b) cells into BALB/c (H2d) mice; tissues taken at day 7 or 14. Germline loops: CDR1 SGHSA, CDR2 FRNQAP. This CDR3 is built from 16 residues. Trimming cost V 0 bases and J 0 bases, with 8 bases left between them. J is TRBJ1-4 and V is TRBV16; D is ambiguous. The sample comprised skin. The sequence derives from a female BALB/c mouse given C57BL/6 T cells with graft-versus-host disease after an allogeneic hematopoietic cell transplant. CDR3 region: CASSLDRLLSNERLFF. The part of the CDR3 DNA that was read is TGTGCAAGCAGCTTAGATAGACTCCTTTCCAACGAAAGATTATTT.